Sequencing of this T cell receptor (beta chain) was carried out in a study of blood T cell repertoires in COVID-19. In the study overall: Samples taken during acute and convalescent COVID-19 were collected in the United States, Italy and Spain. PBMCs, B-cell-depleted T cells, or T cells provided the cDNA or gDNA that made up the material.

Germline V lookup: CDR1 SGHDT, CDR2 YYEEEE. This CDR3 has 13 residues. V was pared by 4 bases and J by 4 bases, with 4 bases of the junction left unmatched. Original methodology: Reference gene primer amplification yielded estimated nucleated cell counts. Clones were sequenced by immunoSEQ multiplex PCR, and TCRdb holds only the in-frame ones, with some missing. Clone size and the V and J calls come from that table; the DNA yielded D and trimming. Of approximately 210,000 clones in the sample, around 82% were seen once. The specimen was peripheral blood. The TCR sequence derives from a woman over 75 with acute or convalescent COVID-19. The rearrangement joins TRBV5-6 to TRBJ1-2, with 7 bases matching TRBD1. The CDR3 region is CASSLGTVYGYTF. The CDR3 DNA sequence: TGTGCCAGCAGCCTTGGGACAGTCTATGGCTACACCTTC.